These 30 T cell receptor beta chains came from one sample sequenced in a study of blood T cell repertoires in COVID-19. Here immunoSEQ multiplex PCR was the method, and the copy in TCRdb shows in-frame clones only, minus some. This sample has roughly 150,000 clones; about 84% occur once, and the top ten carry 5%. Input material: peripheral blood. The receptors come from a woman aged 50 to 65 with acute or convalescent COVID-19.

The chain has TRBV6-2 or TRBV6-3 and TRBJ1-3; D uncertain. This CDR3 spans 15 amino acids. Germline CDR1 reads MNHEY; CDR2 reads SVGEGT. Deletions cut 0 bases from V and 1 base from J, with 7 bases between. The CDR3 region has the DNA TGTGCCAGCAGTTACTCCGCGGATTCTGGAAACACCATATATTTT. Translation gives CASSYSADSGNTIYF.

Worth noting for this clone: An end of the junction differs from the germline gene, which may be a read error. The V call is TRBV7-2, the J call TRBJ2-1; possible D gene TRBD2, 6 bases. Germline CDR1 is SGHTA and CDR2 is FQGNSA. CDR3 size: 12 residues. CDR3 region: CASSSTSKSSVF. The CDR3 DNA reads as TGTGCCAGCAGCTCGACTAGTAAGAGTTCGGTCTTC.

The gene calls are TRBV7-2 and TRBJ2-7; 7 bases align to TRBD2. The CDR3 has 14 residues. Germline trimming cut 8 bases from V and 1 base from J; bases unmatched to any gene: 8. Per the germline V gene, CDR1 is SGHTA and CDR2 is FQGNSA. CDR3 amino acids: CASASVGLSYEQYF. DNA of the CDR3: TGTGCCAGCGCCTCCGTGGGACTATCCTACGAGCAGTACTTC.

Points on this clone: Compared with germline, one end of the junction differs, possibly owing to a read error. This sequence joins TRBV9 and TRBJ2-5; TRBD2 agrees at 9 bases. Per the germline V gene, CDR1 is SGDLS and CDR2 is YYNGEE. The CDR3 totals 15 residues. As DNA, the CDR3 is TGTGCCAGCACCGTAGGGACTAGCCCCCAAGAGACCCAGTACTTC. This sequence encodes CASTVGTSPQETQYF.

This rearrangement joins TRBV7-2 to TRBJ1-1, with 7 bases identical to TRBD1. There are 15 residues in the CDR3. V was clipped by 5 bases and J by 2 bases; unmatched bases: 8. CDR1 and CDR2 from the germline V gene are SGHTA and FQGNSA. DNA for the CDR3: TGTGCCAGCAGCCCCCGACAGGGAATAAACACTGAAGCTTTCTTT. This codes for CASSPRQGINTEAFF. Full variable domain (outside the CDR3, taken from reference TRBV7-2 and TRBJ1-1): GAGVSQSPSNKVTEKGKDVELRCDPISGHTALYWYRQSLGQGLEFLIYFQGNSAPDKSGLPSDRFSAERTGGSVSTLTIQRTQQEDSAVYLCASSPRQGINTEAFFGQGTRLTVV.

This chain uses TRBV7-9 with TRBJ2-7; 8 bases match TRBD1. Germline-derived CDR1 and CDR2 are SEHNR and FQNEAQ (reference sequence). V lost 2 bases, J lost 3 bases, and 9 bases stayed unmatched. The CDR3 runs to 16 residues. The CDR3, as DNA: TGTGCCAGCAGCTTACCTACAGGGGGAAAGATCTACGAGCAGTACTTC. Its protein product is CASSLPTGGKIYEQYF. The full variable domain, its missing parts supplied by reference TRBV7-9 and TRBJ2-7, is DTGVSQNPRHKITKRGQNVTFRCDPISEHNRLYWYRQTLGQGPEFLTYFQNEAQLEKSRLLSDRFSAERPKGSFSTLEIQRTEQGDSAMYLCASSLPTGGKIYEQYFGPGTRLTVT.

This clone is a singleton in its sample. The chain combines TRBV9 with TRBJ1-5; D unresolved. Germline CDR1 SGDLS, CDR2 YYNGEE. The CDR3 is made up of 12 amino acids. V dropped 3 bases and J dropped 2 bases, with 3 bases sitting between them. Here the CDR3 DNA reads TGTGCCAGCAGCGCAGGCAATCAGCCCCAGCATTTT. Its translation: CASSAGNQPQHF.

The rearrangement joins TRBV19 to TRBJ1-1; D not certain. CDR1 is LNHDA and CDR2 is SQIVND in the germline V gene (reference sequence). The CDR3 contains 12 residues. Between the trimmed V and J ends, which lost 7 bases and 4 bases, there was a span of 10 bases. CDR3 in DNA: TGTGCCAGTATGGGAGGGATCACTGAAGCTTTCTTT. It specifies CASMGGITEAFF.

This clone was recorded once. The CDR3 loop is CASSRTSGGTPYNEQFF. The CDR3 nucleotides are TGTGCCAGCAGCAGGACTAGCGGGGGGACTCCCTACAATGAGCAGTTCTTC. The chain uses TRBV7-9 and TRBJ2-1, with TRBD2 identical over 14 bases. V shed 5 bases, J shed 2 bases, and the junction held 5 bases outside the gene matches. The CDR3 extends over 17 amino acids. Germline assignment: CDR1 SEHNR and CDR2 FQNEAQ (reference sequence). The full variable domain, completed using reference TRBV7-9 and TRBJ2-1, is DTGVSQNPRHKITKRGQNVTFRCDPISEHNRLYWYRQTLGQGPEFLTYFQNEAQLEKSRLLSDRFSAERPKGSFSTLEIQRTEQGDSAMYLCASSRTSGGTPYNEQFFGPGTRLTVL.

Concerning this clone itself: One end of the junction varies from germline; a read error may be responsible. The CDR3 sequence: CASTQGGDGYTF. The CDR3 DNA is TGTGCCAGCACCCAGGGAGGTGATGGCTACACTTTC. The V call is TRBV28, the J call TRBJ1-2; tentative D call: TRBD1 (5 bases). The CDR3 runs to 12 residues. Germline V lookup: CDR1 MDHEN, CDR2 SYDVKM.

The gene calls are TRBV4-3 and TRBJ1-2; TRBD1 might be the D (6 bases). V lost 1 base and J lost 2, with 14 bases in between. The CDR3 runs 16 residues. In germline, CDR1 is LGHNA, CDR2 YSLEER. CDR3 amino acids: CASSQAYGDTNYGYTF. The CDR3 nucleotides read TGCGCCAGCAGCCAAGCCTACGGGGACACGAACTATGGCTACACCTTC.

J is TRBJ1-1 and V is TRBV11-3, with D uncertain. Germline CDR1 SGHNT, CDR2 YENEEA. Trimming removed 5 bases from V and 0 bases from J, with 7 bases in between. CDR3 length: 13 amino acids. The DNA for the CDR3 is TGTGCCAGCAGCGAGGAGGTGAACACTGAAGCTTTCTTT. This sequence encodes CASSEEVNTEAFF.

The J gene is TRBJ1-4, the V gene TRBV3-1 (or the pseudogene TRBV3-2); D remains ambiguous. The CDR3 totals 13 residues. V was shortened by 1 base and J by 6 bases, with 6 bases between the two germline ends. CDR1 is LGHDT, CDR2 YNNKEL, per germline (reference sequence). The DNA of the CDR3 is TGTGCCAGCAGCCAAGGAGAGTATGAAAAACTGTTTTTT. This codes for CASSQGEYEKLFF.

Concerning this clone: Other DNA sequences in this specimen translate into the identical CDR3. The chain recombines TRBV6-5 with TRBJ1-1, with D uncertain. In germline, CDR1 is MNHEY, CDR2 SVGAGI. The ends were cut back, 2 bases at V and 2 bases at J, with 9 bases in the middle. The CDR3 totals 14 residues. The CDR3, as DNA: TGTGCCAGCAGTTACGTTTCAGGAAACACTGAAGCTTTCTTT. Its translation is CASSYVSGNTEAFF.

For this clone: The junction departs from germline at one end; a sequencing error may be responsible. The V and J genes are TRBV7-9 and TRBJ2-1, with D possibly TRBD2 on 5 matching bases. CDR1 is SEHNR and CDR2 is FQNEAQ in the germline V gene (reference sequence). The CDR3 consists of 14 residues. CDR3 sequence (DNA): TGTGCCAGCAGTCAGGACGAGGGCTCAAATAAGGGAATCTTC. Translated: CASSQDEGSNKGIF.

V gene TRBV15 combines with J gene TRBJ2-7; no clear D gene. The germline V gene encodes CDR1 LNHNV and CDR2 YYDKDF (reference sequence). Between the trimmed V and J ends, which lost 0 bases and 3 bases, there was a span of 9 bases. This CDR3 spans 14 amino acids. CDR3 in DNA: TGTGCCACCAGCAGAGATCTGGCGGACTACGAGCAGTACTTC. This codes for CATSRDLADYEQYF.

This chain links TRBV28 with TRBJ1-3, with 7 bases aligning to TRBD1. In germline, CDR1 is MDHEN, CDR2 SYDVKM. V lost 5 bases and J lost 1; bases outside the gene matches: 5. The CDR3 covers 15 residues. The CDR3 DNA is TGTGCCAGCAGTACGACAGGGATGTCTGGAAACACCATATATTTT. Protein: CASSTTGMSGNTIYF.

The gene calls are TRBV12-3 or TRBV12-4 and TRBJ2-2; TRBD2 might be the D (6 bases). There are 13 residues in the CDR3. Between the trimmed V and J ends, which lost 3 bases and 6 bases, there was a span of 8 bases. The chain's CDR3 is CASSLRGSGELFF. The DNA for the CDR3 is TGTGCCAGCAGTTTGCGGGGTTCCGGGGAGCTGTTTTTT.

The rearrangement uses TRBV7-9 and TRBJ1-1; 7 bases match TRBD1. This CDR3 comprises 13 residues. V lost 6 bases to trimming and J lost 4 bases; unmatched junction nucleotides: 5. CDR1 and CDR2 (germline): SEHNR, FQNEAQ (reference sequence). The chain's CDR3 is CASRSQGRTEAFF. CDR3 DNA: TGTGCCAGCAGATCACAGGGGCGCACTGAAGCTTTCTTT.

The chain links TRBV15 to TRBJ1-5; D not resolved. The germline V gene encodes CDR1 LNHNV and CDR2 YYDKDF (reference sequence). V was clipped by 3 bases and J by 2 bases, with 11 bases between them. The CDR3 covers 15 residues. This CDR3 is CATSSSGSGNQPQHF. The DNA of the CDR3 is TGTGCCACCAGCAGTTCGGGTAGTGGCAATCAGCCCCAGCATTTT.

The chain has TRBV5-1 and TRBJ1-4; unclear D gene. Germline-derived CDR1 and CDR2 are SGHRS and YFSETQ. CDR3 size: 15 residues. Trimming pared 4 bases from V and 2 bases from J, leaving 12 bases between. This CDR3 reads CASSRDWLTNEKLFF. DNA for the CDR3: TGCGCCAGCAGCCGCGATTGGTTGACTAATGAAAAACTGTTTTTT. Complete variable domain (other parts from reference TRBV5-1 and TRBJ1-4): KAGVTQTPRYLIKTRGQQVTLSCSPISGHRSVSWYQQTPGQGLQFLFEYFSETQRNKGNFPGRFSGRQFSNSRSEMNVSTLELGDSALYLCASSRDWLTNEKLFFGSGTQLSVL.

The V and J genes are TRBV3-1 (or the pseudogene TRBV3-2) and TRBJ1-6; D might be TRBD1 (6 bases). The CDR3 totals 14 residues. In germline, CDR1 is LGHDT, CDR2 YNNKEL (reference sequence). V gave up 1 base and J gave up 7 bases, with 8 bases separating them. The CDR3 is CASSQVGQNSPLHF. The CDR3 DNA follows: TGTGCCAGCAGCCAAGTTGGACAGAATTCACCCCTCCACTTT.

The chain recombines TRBV4-3 with TRBJ1-1, with 10 bases fitting TRBD1. The germline CDR1 and CDR2 sequences are LGHNA and YSLEER. CDR3 length: 15 amino acids. The trim removed 7 bases at V and 2 bases at J, leaving 7 bases unmatched. DNA of the CDR3: TGCGCCAGCAACCGGGACAGGGGAGACAACACTGAAGCTTTCTTT. Translation gives CASNRDRGDNTEAFF.

This clone has just a few counts. This chain uses TRBV10-3 with TRBJ1-1; 7 nucleotides agree with TRBD1. Per germline, CDR1 ENHRY and CDR2 SYGVKD. This CDR3 region has 12 residues. After removal of 9 bases from V and 5 bases from J, the junction contained 6 bases not matched to a gene. CDR3 nucleotides: TGTGCCATTAGGACAGGAAGTACTGAAGCTTTCTTT. This gives the protein CAIRTGSTEAFF.

This clone was recorded at least ten times. This sequence joins TRBV6-5 and TRBJ2-7; D call uncertain. V dropped 0 bases and J dropped 3 bases, with 15 bases sitting between them. CDR1 is MNHEY, CDR2 SVGAGI, per germline. CDR3 length equals 16 residues. The CDR3 DNA is TGTGCCAGCAGTTACTCGACGCAGGATTCAAGCTACGAGCAGTACTTC. Residues: CASSYSTQDSSYEQYF.

This clone occurred a few times. V is TRBV5-1 and J is TRBJ1-1, with D possibly TRBD1 on 5 matching bases. The CDR3 covers 14 residues. Germline CDR1 and CDR2: SGHRS and YFSETQ. V lost 4 bases and J 4 bases, leaving 14 bases between the germline ends. CDR3 loop: CASSITGPPTEAFF. The CDR3 DNA reads TGCGCCAGCAGCATTACAGGTCCCCCCACTGAAGCTTTCTTT.

This clone occurred a few times. This chain uses TRBV18 with TRBJ2-2; D might be TRBD1 (6 bases). In germline, CDR1 is KGHSH, CDR2 LQKENI. V shed 1 base and J shed 1 base, with 19 bases lying between them. This CDR3 is built from 19 residues. CDR3 bases: TGTGCCAGCTCACCACGCGCCCCCGGACAGTTGGGGAACACCGGGGAGCTGTTTTTT. Its protein product is CASSPRAPGQLGNTGELFF.

The genes are TRBV10-2 and TRBJ1-2; D not certain. The CDR3 has 15 residues. V gave up 0 bases and J gave up 5 bases, with 13 bases separating them. Germline values: CDR1 WSHSY, CDR2 SAAADI. CDR3 in amino acids: CASSESRQSFYGYTF. Written as DNA, the CDR3 is TGCGCCAGCAGTGAGTCGCGGCAGTCTTTTTATGGCTACACCTTC.

The chain recombines TRBV6-2 or TRBV6-3 with TRBJ1-2; D gene unclear. The CDR3 loop spans 13 amino acids. Trimming shortened V by 6 bases and J by 5 bases, and 13 bases separated the two germline ends. Germline CDR1 and CDR2: MNHEY and SVGEGT. The DNA for the CDR3 is TGTGCCAGCAGCTCCGGATCGGGGTATGGCTACACCTTC. As protein: CASSSGSGYGYTF.

This chain links TRBV7-9 with TRBJ2-3, with TRBD2 identical over 10 bases. V was pared by 2 bases and J by 4 bases, with 3 bases of the junction left unmatched. The CDR3 spans 15 residues. Germline values: CDR1 SEHNR, CDR2 FQNEAQ (reference sequence). CDR3 residues: CASSLTAGGPDTQYF. The CDR3 nucleotides are TGTGCCAGCAGCTTAACAGCGGGGGGGCCAGATACGCAGTATTTT.